The 19 T cell receptor beta chains in this list originate from one sample, sequenced in a study of blood T cell repertoires in COVID-19. Here immunoSEQ multiplex PCR was the method, and the copy in TCRdb shows in-frame clones only, minus some. The sample records just over 150,000 clones, approximately 90% being singletons. The specimen sequenced was peripheral blood. All receptors come from a woman aged 40 to 50 with acute or convalescent COVID-19.

The J gene is TRBJ2-7, the V gene TRBV6-6, with D possibly being TRBD2 (6 bases). V was cut by 2 bases and J by 3 bases, with 11 bases left in between. The CDR3 totals 14 residues. Germline V gives CDR1 MNHNY, CDR2 SVGAGI (reference sequence). CDR3 DNA sequence: TGTGCCAGCAGTTACCGCGGGATGGTCTACGAGCAGTACTTC. Its translation: CASSYRGMVYEQYF.

This clone was detected a few times. This chain connects TRBV25-1 to TRBJ1-1, with TRBD1 matching 9 bases. This CDR3 comprises 15 residues. V lost 4 bases and J lost 5; bases outside the gene matches: 8. Germline V gene data show CDR1 as MGHDK and CDR2 as SYGVNS. The CDR3 protein is CASSAQGALNTEAFF. DNA of the CDR3: TGTGCCAGCAGTGCACAGGGGGCGCTTAATACTGAAGCTTTCTTT.

V and J are TRBV5-4 and TRBJ2-2, with D perhaps matching TRBD2 (5 bases). The V gene's germline CDR1 is SGHNT and CDR2 YYREEE (reference sequence). V shed 3 bases and J shed 3 bases, with 18 bases lying between them. The CDR3 contains 17 residues. The CDR3 coding sequence is TGTGCCAGCAGCTCACGCCTTGAGGGCCAGTACACCGGGGAGCTGTTTTTT. It codes for CASSSRLEGQYTGELFF.

This clone was seen just once. The CDR3 DNA reads TGCGCCAGCAGCCTTTTGGAGGGGGCTAGCGTTAAAGGGAGCTCCTACGAGCAGTACTTC. It is translated as CASSLLEGASVKGSSYEQYF. The rearrangement links TRBV4-1 to TRBJ2-7; the D gene is possibly TRBD1 (7 bases). The CDR3 loop spans 20 amino acids. The germline gives CDR1 MGHRA, CDR2 YSYEKL. V dropped 4 bases and J dropped 0 bases, with 28 bases sitting between them.

The rearrangement links TRBV11-2 to TRBJ1-2, with TRBD1 as a possible D gene (5 bases). Germline loops: CDR1 SGHAT, CDR2 FQNNGV. V lost 8 bases, J lost 8 bases, and 18 bases lay in between. The CDR3 has 13 residues. The CDR3 region has the DNA TGTGCCAGCTCACAGGCCCCTAGTCGGGGCTACACCTTC. Translated: CASSQAPSRGYTF.

The genes are TRBV5-6 and TRBJ2-1; D may be TRBD2 (5 bases). The CDR3 spans 16 residues. The germline CDR1 and CDR2 sequences are SGHDT and YYEEEE. Trimming took off 4 bases at V and 6 bases at J, with 20 bases between the two ends. The CDR3 loop reads CASSEDGVRPSNEQFF. DNA of the CDR3: TGTGCCAGCAGCGAGGACGGGGTACGTCCTTCCAATGAGCAGTTCTTC.

This chain joins TRBV18 and TRBJ1-1; D is uncertain. Germline loops: CDR1 KGHSH, CDR2 LQKENI. Trimming cost V 0 bases and J 7 bases, with 21 bases left between them. The CDR3 totals 17 residues. As DNA, the CDR3 is TGTGCCAGCTCACCACCAGCGAGAGCGAATCCACTGATTGAAGCTTTCTTT. It specifies CASSPPARANPLIEAFF.

This chain uses TRBV6-2 or TRBV6-3 with TRBJ2-3, with 9 bases identical to TRBD2. J was trimmed by 2 bases and V by 5 bases; bases with no gene match: 5. Germline CDR1 MNHEY, CDR2 SVGEGT. This CDR3 comprises 15 residues. The CDR3 DNA reads TGTGCCAGCAGTATTAGCGGGAGCCACACAGATACGCAGTATTTT. This translates into CASSISGSHTDTQYF.

J is TRBJ2-7 and V is TRBV27, with a possible D match to TRBD2 (6 bases). This CDR3 region has 13 residues. The V gene's germline CDR1 is MNHEY and CDR2 SMNVEV (reference sequence). V lost 5 bases to trimming and J lost 3 bases, with 11 bases between them. Written as DNA, the CDR3 is TGTGCCAGCAGTACCCAGGGAGGCTACGAGCAGTACTTC. It encodes CASSTQGGYEQYF.

The V call is TRBV24-1, the J call TRBJ2-6; TRBD1 aligns across 7 bases. Germline CDR1 and CDR2: KGHDR and SFDVKD. This CDR3 comprises 16 residues. Trimming at V came to 4 bases and at J to 4 bases, leaving 6 bases not matched to a gene. CDR3 in amino acids: CATSDPGQSGANVLTF. The CDR3 DNA sequence: TGTGCCACCAGTGACCCGGGACAGTCCGGGGCCAACGTCCTGACTTTC.

V usage is TRBV29-1 and J usage is TRBJ2-5; TRBD2 aligns across 14 bases. V shed 5 bases, J shed 5 bases, and the junction held 4 bases outside the gene matches. This CDR3 has 14 residues. Looked up from germline, CDR1 is SQVTM and CDR2 is ANQGSEA. The CDR3 bases are TGCAGCGTTTCCGGGACTAGCGGGAGTGAGACCCAGTACTTC. Amino acid sequence: CSVSGTSGSETQYF.

The chain employs TRBV12-5 and TRBJ1-2, with D uncertain. Germline V lookup: CDR1 LGHNT, CDR2 FRNRAP. CDR3 length: 12 residues. Trimming shortened V by 2 bases and J by 4 bases, and 5 bases separated the two germline ends. The CDR3 region has the DNA TGTGCTAGTGGTTTGTATCCCTATGGCTACACCTTC. Translating gives CASGLYPYGYTF.

The CDR3 here is CASRQGKMPGELFF. CDR3 bases: TGTGCCAGTCGACAGGGGAAAATGCCCGGGGAGCTGTTTTTT. The chain uses TRBV6-5 and TRBJ2-2; TRBD1 matches 8 bases. The germline gives CDR1 MNHEY, CDR2 SVGAGI. This CDR3 spans 14 amino acids. J gave up 6 bases and V 9 bases, and 9 bases lay outside the gene matches.

The genes are TRBV5-6 and TRBJ2-2; D is uncertain. This CDR3 has 15 amino acids. V was pared by 3 bases and J by 1 base, with 10 bases between. Germline assignment: CDR1 SGHDT and CDR2 YYEEEE. The CDR3 DNA reads TGTGCCAGCAGCTACTACGGTAGGAACACCGGGGAGCTGTTTTTT. This sequence encodes CASSYYGRNTGELFF.

The genes are TRBV28 and TRBJ1-1; D is perhaps TRBD1 (6 bases). Between the trimmed V and J ends, which lost 3 bases and 4 bases, there was a span of 18 bases. The CDR3 length is 16 residues. Germline V gene data show CDR1 as MDHEN and CDR2 as SYDVKM. CDR3 DNA: TGTGCCAGCAGTTTGCGACCCGCAGGGGTGGTCACTGAAGCTTTCTTT. Amino acid sequence: CASSLRPAGVVTEAFF.

This clone was seen more than once but under ten times. This rearrangement joins TRBV6-5 to TRBJ2-3; D not resolved. V lost 2 bases and J 0 bases, leaving 12 bases between the germline ends. CDR1 and CDR2 from the germline V gene are MNHEY and SVGAGI. The CDR3 is made up of 16 amino acids. CDR3 loop: CASSYSTVLSTDTQYF. For the CDR3, the DNA is TGTGCCAGCAGTTACAGTACAGTTTTAAGCACAGATACGCAGTATTTT.

The chain couples TRBV5-1 to TRBJ2-2; TRBD2 might be the D (7 bases). The CDR3 has 16 amino acids. V lost 0 bases to trimming and J lost 2 bases, with 11 bases between them. Per the germline V gene, CDR1 is SGHRS and CDR2 is YFSETQ. The CDR3 sequence is CASSLVAGANTGELFF. The CDR3 DNA sequence: TGCGCCAGCAGCTTGGTGGCGGGGGCCAACACCGGGGAGCTGTTTTTT.

V is TRBV9 and J is TRBJ1-4; 7 bases line up with TRBD1. Trimming at V came to 0 bases and at J to 4 bases, leaving 0 bases not matched to a gene. Per germline, CDR1 SGDLS and CDR2 YYNGEE. CDR3 size: 14 residues. As DNA, the CDR3 is TGTGCCAGCAGCGTAGGACAGGGTAATGAAAAACTGTTTTTT. This sequence encodes CASSVGQGNEKLFF.

The chain has TRBV4-1 and TRBJ2-1, with D perhaps matching TRBD1 (5 bases). Per the germline V gene, CDR1 is MGHRA and CDR2 is YSYEKL. Trimming shortened V by 3 bases and J by 5 bases, and 8 bases separated the two germline ends. The CDR3 has 13 residues. CDR3: CASSQDKNNEQFF. CDR3 sequence (DNA): TGCGCCAGCAGCCAGGACAAAAACAATGAGCAGTTCTTC.